These 20 T cell receptor beta chains were sequenced from one sample in a study of shared clonotypes between healthy human individuals. The method was immunoSEQ multiplex PCR; TCRdb's version includes in-frame clones alone and lacks a portion of them. The table has 2.3 million or so clones, over 90% seen once. Sequences were obtained from naive CD4+ T cells from PBMCs. The subset here: CD45RA+ positively selected. These receptors were taken from a young man in good health. Some clones in this sample may be carry-over from other donors' samples.

V gene TRBV15 combines with J gene TRBJ1-4; 8 bases match TRBD1. The germline V gene has CDR1 LNHNV and CDR2 YYDKDF (reference sequence). V was clipped by 0 bases and J by 6 bases; unmatched bases: 18. There are 20 residues in the CDR3. This CDR3 reads CATSRDRLWAGGVSDEKLFF. The CDR3 region has the DNA TGTGCCACCAGCAGAGATAGGCTTTGGGCAGGGGGCGTTTCGGATGAAAAACTGTTTTTT.

The genes are TRBV28 and TRBJ1-2, with D possibly being TRBD1 (5 bases). CDR1 and CDR2 from the germline V gene are MDHEN and SYDVKM. The CDR3 contains 12 residues. Deletions cut 8 bases from V and 7 bases from J, with 14 bases between. The CDR3 DNA follows: TGTGCCAGCTTGGGTCTGGGGGGTGGCTACACCTTC. Protein sequence: CASLGLGGGYTF.

This sequence joins TRBV7-2 and TRBJ2-7; 10 positions agree with TRBD1. V dropped 8 bases and J dropped 0; count of bases not matched to a gene: 7. The CDR3 is 15 residues long. CDR1 is SGHTA and CDR2 is FQGNSA in the germline V gene. This chain's CDR3 is CASAKDRGASYEQYF. The DNA of the CDR3 is TGTGCCAGCGCCAAGGACAGGGGGGCCTCCTACGAGCAGTACTTC.

The chain has TRBV18 and TRBJ2-2; D may correspond to TRBD1 or TRBD2 (5 bases each). Germline CDR1 and CDR2: KGHSH and LQKENI. The CDR3 length is 18 residues. Trimming removed 0 bases from V and 0 bases from J, with 14 bases in between. As DNA, the CDR3 is TGTGCCAGCTCACCACCGGGACGCGCACCGGCGAACACCGGGGAGCTGTTTTTT. Translation gives CASSPPGRAPANTGELFF.

The gene calls are TRBV5-1 and TRBJ1-1; weak D call: TRBD1 (6 bases). V was pared by 4 bases and J by 3 bases, with 16 bases between. This CDR3 is 15 amino acids long. Germline-derived CDR1 and CDR2 are SGHRS and YFSETQ. CDR3 nucleotides: TGCGCCAGCAGCCCTGGAGGGGGGGCTGACACTGAAGCTTTCTTT. The encoded protein is CASSPGGGADTEAFF.

This chain connects TRBV5-1 to TRBJ1-5; TRBD1 agrees at 8 bases. V gave up 4 bases and J gave up 7 bases; unmatched junction bases: 7. This CDR3 comprises 14 residues. Germline values: CDR1 SGHRS, CDR2 YFSETQ. CDR3 coding DNA: TGCGCCAGCAGCGAGCAGGGGGCCGGCCAGCCCCAGCATTTT. Its translation: CASSEQGAGQPQHF.

The chain carries TRBV4-1 and TRBJ2-5, with 9 nucleotides matching TRBD1. V lost 5 bases and J lost 5; bases outside the gene matches: 12. Germline V gene data show CDR1 as MGHRA and CDR2 as YSYEKL. The CDR3 extends over 16 amino acids. The CDR3, as DNA: TGCGCCAGCAGCTCTGGACAGGGGACATTCCGGGAGACCCAGTACTTC. Residues: CASSSGQGTFRETQYF.

The V and J genes are TRBV18 and TRBJ1-1, with D perhaps TRBD1 (5 bases). The V end was cut by 4 bases, the J end by 2 bases, with 11 bases between. The CDR3 is 14 amino acids. Germline V gene sequence: CDR1 KGHSH, CDR2 LQKENI. The CDR3 DNA reads as TGTGCCAGCTCACACGACAGACTCAACACTGAAGCTTTCTTT. It translates to CASSHDRLNTEAFF.

V usage is TRBV9 and J usage is TRBJ2-5; 7 bases are a match to TRBD1. Per the germline V gene, CDR1 is SGDLS and CDR2 is YYNGEE. This CDR3 spans 15 amino acids. With 6 bases clipped from V and 5 bases from J, the junction kept 13 bases outside the gene matches. In nucleotides, the CDR3 is TGTGCCAGCACCAACACGGGACAGACTTGGGAGACCCAGTACTTC. It translates to CASTNTGQTWETQYF.

The chain employs TRBV28 and TRBJ1-2, with 7 bases lining up with TRBD1. V shed 2 bases, J shed 4 bases, and the junction held 13 bases outside the gene matches. CDR3 length equals 17 residues. Germline loops: CDR1 MDHEN, CDR2 SYDVKM. The CDR3 bases are TGTGCCAGCAGTTTAAGGGACAGTTCGTCTTTGCGCTATGGCTACACCTTC. Translation gives CASSLRDSSSLRYGYTF.

On this clone itself: Other DNA sequences from this sample encode an identical CDR3 as well. The gene calls are TRBV7-9 and TRBJ2-7; the match to TRBD1 covers 7 bases. Trimming removed 1 base from V and 3 bases from J; junction bases left unmatched: 3. Germline V lookup: CDR1 SEHNR, CDR2 FQNEAQ (reference sequence). The CDR3 runs 14 residues. The CDR3 sequence is CASSLGQGRYEQYF. CDR3 nucleotides: TGTGCCAGCAGCTTAGGACAGGGCCGCTACGAGCAGTACTTC.

The chain carries TRBV6-5 and TRBJ2-7; TRBD2 agrees at 9 bases. The V segment lost 7 bases and the J segment 2 bases; nucleotides outside the gene matches: 6. The CDR3 covers 14 residues. Looked up from germline, CDR1 is MNHEY and CDR2 is SVGAGI. CDR3 loop: CASKIASGTYEQYF. In DNA form, the CDR3 reads TGTGCCAGCAAAATCGCTAGCGGGACCTACGAGCAGTACTTC.

CDR3 nucleotide sequence: TGTGCCAGCATGCCGGGGGGCATCAGCAATCAGCCCCAGCATTTT. Its translation is CASMPGGISNQPQHF. The J gene is TRBJ1-5, the V gene TRBV5-5; a possible D gene is TRBD1 (6 bases). From germline, CDR1 is SGHKS and CDR2 YYEKEE (reference sequence). The length of the CDR3 is 15 residues. Trimming cost V 6 bases and J 1 base, with 14 bases left between them.

This clone came up a few times. The chain uses TRBV2 and TRBJ1-2, with D perhaps matching TRBD1 (5 bases). The CDR3 is 14 residues long. The germline gives CDR1 SNHLY, CDR2 FYNNEI. With 6 bases removed from V and 5 bases from J, the gap between germline ends came to 16 bases. CDR3 nucleotide sequence: TGTGCCAGCAGCGAAATCGGCAGGGAATATGGCTACACCTTC. Its translation is CASSEIGREYGYTF.

The chain joins TRBV5-5 to TRBJ1-2; D not resolved. Per germline, CDR1 SGHKS and CDR2 YYEKEE (reference sequence). The CDR3 runs 14 residues. V was clipped by 4 bases and J by 6 bases, with 16 bases between them. CDR3 coding DNA: TGTGCCAGCAGCGGGAGGTGGGTTAGGGATGGCTACACCTTC. It encodes CASSGRWVRDGYTF.

This rearrangement joins TRBV9 to TRBJ2-1, with 7 bases matching TRBD2. Germline lookup yields CDR1 SGDLS and CDR2 YYNGEE. The CDR3 contains 15 residues. The J segment lost 6 bases and the V segment lost 0 bases, leaving 6 bases of the junction unmatched. CDR3 amino acids: CASSVGAGPVNEQFF. CDR3 bases: TGTGCCAGCAGCGTAGGAGCGGGACCCGTCAATGAGCAGTTCTTC.

The V call is TRBV15, the J call TRBJ1-6; TRBD1 matches 8 bases. V gave up 3 bases and J gave up 9 bases; unmatched junction bases: 4. The CDR3 loop spans 14 amino acids. The V gene's germline CDR1 is LNHNV and CDR2 YYDKDF (reference sequence). CDR3 DNA sequence: TGTGCCACCAGCAGCAACAGGGGGAGTTCACCCCTCCACTTT. Translated, it gives CATSSNRGSSPLHF.

The chain is built from TRBV10-3 and TRBJ2-3, with D tentatively TRBD1 (6 bases). The V gene lost 5 bases and the J gene lost 0 bases, with 15 bases spanning the gap. The V gene's germline CDR1 is ENHRY and CDR2 SYGVKD. CDR3 length: 16 amino acids. The CDR3 region has the DNA TGTGCCATCAGTTACAGACAGGCTGCTAGCACAGATACGCAGTATTTT. Translation: CAISYRQAASTDTQYF.

This clone came up once. This chain connects TRBV15 to TRBJ2-5; 7 nucleotides line up with TRBD1. V lost 9 bases to trimming and J lost 3 bases; unmatched junction nucleotides: 10. This CDR3 has 14 amino acids. Germline V gene data show CDR1 as LNHNV and CDR2 as YYDKDF (reference sequence). DNA of the CDR3: TGTGCCACTAACAAGGGACAGATAGAAGAGACCCAGTACTTC. Protein: CATNKGQIEETQYF.

J is TRBJ2-1 and V is TRBV9; D perhaps matches TRBD1 (6 bases). The CDR3 runs 14 residues. With 0 bases removed from V and 10 bases from J, the gap between germline ends came to 14 bases. From germline, CDR1 is SGDLS and CDR2 YYNGEE. The DNA of the CDR3 is TGTGCCAGCAGCGTAGCCCTCAGGGGAAACGAGCAGTTCTTC. This encodes CASSVALRGNEQFF. Complete variable domain (other parts from reference TRBV9 and TRBJ2-1): DSGVTQTPKHLITATGQRVTLRCSPRSGDLSVYWYQQSLDQGLQFLIQYYNGEERAKGNILERFSAQQFPDLHSELNLSSLELGDSALYFCASSVALRGNEQFFGPGTRLTVL.